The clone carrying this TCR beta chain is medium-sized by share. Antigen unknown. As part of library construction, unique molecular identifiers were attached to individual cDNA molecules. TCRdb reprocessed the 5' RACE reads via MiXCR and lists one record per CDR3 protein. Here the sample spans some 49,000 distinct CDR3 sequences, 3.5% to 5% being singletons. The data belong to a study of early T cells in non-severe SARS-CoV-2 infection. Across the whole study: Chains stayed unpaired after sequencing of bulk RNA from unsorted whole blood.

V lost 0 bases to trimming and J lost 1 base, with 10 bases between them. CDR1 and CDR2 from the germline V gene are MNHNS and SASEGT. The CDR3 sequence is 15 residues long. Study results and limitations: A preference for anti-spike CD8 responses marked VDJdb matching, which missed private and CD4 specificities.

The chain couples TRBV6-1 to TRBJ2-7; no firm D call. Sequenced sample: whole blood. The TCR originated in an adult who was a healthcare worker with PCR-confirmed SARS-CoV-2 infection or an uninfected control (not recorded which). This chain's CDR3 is CASSEADASSYEQYF. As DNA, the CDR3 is TGTGCCAGCAGTGAAGCGGACGCCAGTTCCTACGAGCAGTACTTC.